A selection of T cell receptor beta chains follows, all from one sample in a study of T cell repertoires and HLA-DP antigens. For these TCRs, the target antigens are not known. The method was immunoSEQ multiplex PCR; TCRdb's version includes in-frame clones alone and lacks a portion of them. The table has about 73,000 clones, just under 80% seen once. The sequenced sample was CD4+ T cells from PBMCs. These TCRs come from a man in his 60s in good health and CMV-seronegative. The CDR3 runs from the conserved cysteine through the conserved F or W. Fields, in order: V gene, CDR3 protein.

V: TRBV4-3
CDR3: CASSQRLADTQYF

V: TRBV27
CDR3: CASSSSGRGLIIPNTEAFF

V: TRBV7-2
CDR3: CASSLEVGNTIYF

V: TRBV11-3
CDR3: CASPYEQYF

V: TRBV18
CDR3: CASSPPKGAGHQETQYF

V: TRBV7-9
CDR3: CASNPGRGYGYTF

V: TRBV5-1
CDR3: CASSPTAEQETQYF

V: TRBV11-2
CDR3: CASSLEGAMNTEAFF

V: TRBV5-1
CDR3: CASSLGSLNTEAFF

V: TRBV5-1
CDR3: CASSSGTVGEKLFF

V: TRBV7-2
CDR3: CASSTTGVNNQPQHF

V: TRBV2
CDR3: CASRQGVLGKNIQYF

V: TRBV18
CDR3: CASSFGTAQMNTEAFF